One and the same sample provided the 27 T cell receptor beta chains below, sequenced in a study of cytomegalovirus exposure and HLA in healthy donors (dated by TCRdb to the late 2010s). Receptor libraries were prepared by the immunoSEQ multiplex PCR assay. For the multiplex PCR, a mixture combining 60 forward primers for TCR Vbeta segments and 13 reverse primers for TCR Jbeta segments was used. This is the immuneACCESS table as TCRdb keeps it, with only in-frame sequences that have V and J called. A part of the clones is gone; compared with another copy, unresolved V genes explain less than half, and the rest is unexplained. This sample comprises some 97,000 clones, roughly 88% of them detected only once. Less than 1.5% of the sample is taken by the ten largest. Sequenced: PBMCs. The receptors here all came from a woman between 18 and 29 years old in good health and CMV-seronegative.

The V and J genes are TRBV7-9 and TRBJ1-4, with 9 bases identical to TRBD1. In germline, CDR1 is SEHNR, CDR2 FQNEAQ (reference sequence). Losses at the gene ends were 5 bases for V and 5 bases for J; bases not matched to a gene: 12. The CDR3 runs 17 residues. The CDR3: CASSLRIRDRENEKLFF. The DNA of the CDR3 is TGTGCCAGCAGCCTTCGAATACGGGACAGGGAGAATGAAAAACTGTTTTTT.

The J gene is TRBJ1-6, the V gene TRBV7-2; D uncertain. Germline CDR1 SGHTA, CDR2 FQGNSA. The V and J ends lost 1 base and 10 bases respectively, with 8 bases between them. This CDR3 is 13 amino acids long. CDR3 region: CASSLVLESPLHF. The DNA of the CDR3 is TGTGCCAGCAGCTTAGTCCTGGAGTCACCCCTCCACTTT.

The CDR3 coding sequence is TGTGCCATCAGTGAGTTGGCTAGCGGCTTTTGGGTGAATGAGCAGTTCTTC. It encodes CAISELASGFWVNEQFF. The chain couples TRBV10-3 to TRBJ2-1; the match to TRBD2 covers 7 bases. Trimming took 1 base from V and 7 from J; bases not matched to a gene: 13. The germline gives CDR1 ENHRY, CDR2 SYGVKD. This CDR3 comprises 17 residues.

This clone appeared a single time. The genes are TRBV9 and TRBJ1-3; 10 positions agree with TRBD1. This CDR3 is 15 amino acids long. V dropped 0 bases and J dropped 9; count of bases not matched to a gene: 6. Germline CDR1 reads SGDLS; CDR2 reads YYNGEE. The CDR3 coding sequence is TGTGCCAGCAGCGTAGAGAGACAGGGGGCTGGCACCATATATTTT. This encodes CASSVERQGAGTIYF. The entire variable domain, with the rest obtained from reference TRBV9 and TRBJ1-3, is as follows: DSGVTQTPKHLITATGQRVTLRCSPRSGDLSVYWYQQSLDQGLQFLIQYYNGEERAKGNILERFSAQQFPDLHSELNLSSLELGDSALYFCASSVERQGAGTIYFGEGSWLTVV.

In regard to this clone: An end of the junction differs from the germline gene, which may be a read error. The rearrangement uses TRBV7-9 and TRBJ1-1; TRBD1 aligns across 7 bases. Per the germline V gene, CDR1 is SEHNR and CDR2 is FQNEAQ (reference sequence). This CDR3 region has 12 residues. CDR3 nucleotides: TGTTCCAGCAGCACCCGACAGGGTGAAGCTTTCTTT. Translating gives CSSSTRQGEAFF.

The gene calls are TRBV25-1 and TRBJ2-5; 8 bases fit TRBD1. Germline V gene data show CDR1 as MGHDK and CDR2 as SYGVNS. CDR3 length equals 13 residues. J was trimmed by 4 bases and V by 5 bases; bases with no gene match: 3. CDR3 protein: CASSIRGRETQYF. The CDR3 DNA follows: TGTGCCAGCAGTATCAGGGGGCGAGAGACCCAGTACTTC.

The CDR3 DNA follows: TGTGCCAGCAGCGAACAAACAGGGGGCAGCACAGATACGCAGTATTTT. This encodes CASSEQTGGSTDTQYF. The chain combines TRBV7-9 with TRBJ2-3; 9 nucleotides line up with TRBD1. The CDR3 has 16 residues. The junction had 6 bases not matched to a gene; V was cut back by 5 bases and J by 0 bases. Germline V gene sequence: CDR1 SEHNR, CDR2 FQNEAQ (reference sequence).

The CDR3 DNA reads TGTGCCAGCAGCGTAGGGGCAGAGAATTATGGCTACACCTTC. Translated: CASSVGAENYGYTF. The gene calls are TRBV9 and TRBJ1-2, with D hard to call. Germline lookup yields CDR1 SGDLS and CDR2 YYNGEE. V lost 0 bases, J lost 5 bases, and 11 bases lay in between. The CDR3 contains 14 residues.

The CDR3 spells CASRANNEGATLNEQFF. The CDR3 DNA reads as TGTGCCAGCAGGGCGAATAACGAGGGGGCGACTCTCAATGAGCAGTTCTTC. The chain links TRBV4-2 to TRBJ2-1, with 7 bases that match TRBD1. Losses at the gene ends were 6 bases for V and 6 bases for J; bases not matched to a gene: 17. This CDR3 is built from 17 residues. Germline V gene lookup returns CDR1 LGHNA and CDR2 YNFKEQ.

The rearrangement uses TRBV4-1 and TRBJ2-2; 13 positions agree with TRBD2. Germline V gene sequence: CDR1 MGHRA, CDR2 YSYEKL. The CDR3 runs 17 residues. The ends lost 3 bases at V and 8 bases at J; junction bases unmatched: 9. CDR3 region: CASSQPKLAGGAGELFF. The CDR3, as DNA: TGCGCCAGCAGCCAGCCCAAACTAGCGGGGGGGGCGGGGGAGCTGTTTTTT.

The rearrangement uses TRBV28 and TRBJ1-2; TRBD1 matches at 12 bases. CDR3 size: 16 residues. Looked up from germline, CDR1 is MDHEN and CDR2 is SYDVKM. The trim removed 3 bases at V and 7 bases at J, leaving 9 bases unmatched. CDR3: CASSFRDRGRTGGYTF. The DNA of the CDR3 is TGTGCCAGCAGTTTTCGGGACAGGGGGCGCACAGGTGGCTACACCTTC.

V usage is TRBV14 and J usage is TRBJ1-2, with TRBD1 as a possible D gene (5 bases). Germline V gives CDR1 SGHDN, CDR2 FVKESK. The CDR3 spans 12 residues. V shed 2 bases and J shed 7 bases, with 8 bases lying between them. CDR3 amino acids: CASSQMGGGYTF. Written as DNA, the CDR3 is TGTGCCAGCAGCCAAATGGGGGGTGGCTACACCTTC.

The chain joins TRBV7-2 to TRBJ1-6; D not resolved. The CDR3 sequence is 13 residues long. Between the trimmed V and J ends, which lost 1 base and 8 bases, there was a span of 6 bases. Germline loops: CDR1 SGHTA, CDR2 FQGNSA. Here the CDR3 DNA reads TGTGCCAGCAGCTTAGTCCCTCATTCACCCCTCCACTTT. This translates into CASSLVPHSPLHF.

V is TRBV7-3 and J is TRBJ2-1; TRBD2 agrees at 9 bases. This CDR3 contains 14 residues. The germline V gene has CDR1 SGHTA and CDR2 FQGTGA. V lost 2 bases and J lost 8; bases outside the gene matches: 4. In nucleotides, the CDR3 is TGTGCCAGCAGCTTAGGGCAGCGGGAGGATGAGCAGTTCTTC. It encodes CASSLGQREDEQFF. Full variable domain (outside the CDR3, taken from reference TRBV7-3 and TRBJ2-1): GAGVSQTPSNKVTEKGKYVELRCDPISGHTALYWYRQSLGQGPEFLIYFQGTGAADDSGLPNDRFFAVRPEGSVSTLKIQRTERGDSAVYLCASSLGQREDEQFFGPGTRLTVL.

The CDR3 sequence: CASSPGTGNNQPQHF. The CDR3 DNA follows: TGCGCCAGCAGCCCCGGGACAGGGAACAATCAGCCCCAGCATTTT. J is TRBJ1-5 and V is TRBV5-1; TRBD1 matches 9 bases. With V trimmed by 4 bases and J by 3 bases, 5 bases remained unmatched. The CDR3 is made up of 15 amino acids. Germline V CDR1 and CDR2: SGHRS, YFSETQ.

The genes are TRBV11-2 and TRBJ2-2, with 15 bases fitting TRBD2. Germline V gene sequence: CDR1 SGHAT, CDR2 FQNNGV. V was clipped by 4 bases and J by 2 bases; unmatched bases: 8. There are 19 residues in the CDR3. DNA of the CDR3: TGTGCCAGCAGCTCAGAGGGACTAGCGGGAGGTGCTAACACCGGGGAGCTGTTTTTT. The encoded protein is CASSSEGLAGGANTGELFF.

The chain carries TRBV7-9 and TRBJ2-3; the D gene is possibly TRBD1 (6 bases). The CDR3 is made up of 16 amino acids. Germline CDR1 reads SEHNR; CDR2 reads FQNEAQ (reference sequence). Trimming shortened V by 6 bases and J by 2 bases, and 18 bases separated the two germline ends. The CDR3, as DNA: TGTGCCAGCAGTGTAGGCAGGGGTATGGTCACAGATACGCAGTATTTT. This translates into CASSVGRGMVTDTQYF.

This clone was detected a few times. The V call is TRBV5-5, the J call TRBJ1-1; D may be TRBD1 (5 bases). V was shortened by 2 bases and J by 8 bases, with 22 bases between the two germline ends. This CDR3 comprises 16 residues. Germline V gene sequence: CDR1 SGHKS, CDR2 YYEKEE (reference sequence). In DNA, the CDR3 is TGTGCCAGCAGCTTAGGGTCGGGGGAATCGCGGAGAGAAGCTTTCTTT. Translating gives CASSLGSGESRREAFF.

The CDR3 DNA reads TGTGCCAGCTCTCGTAGAGGTGAAAAACTGTTTTTT. Its translation: CASSRRGEKLFF. The rearrangement uses TRBV28 and TRBJ1-4; no definite D call. The ends were cut back, 8 bases at V and 7 bases at J, with 11 bases in the middle. Germline V lookup: CDR1 MDHEN, CDR2 SYDVKM. The CDR3 is 12 amino acids.

The chain links TRBV5-1 to TRBJ1-1; 11 bases agree with TRBD1. The CDR3 loop spans 16 amino acids. Germline assignment: CDR1 SGHRS and CDR2 YFSETQ. The V segment lost 4 bases and the J segment 4 bases; nucleotides outside the gene matches: 9. The CDR3 protein is CASSPTRTGGFTEAFF. For the CDR3, the DNA is TGCGCCAGCAGCCCAACACGGACAGGGGGCTTCACTGAAGCTTTCTTT.

The chain joins TRBV7-8 to TRBJ1-1, with D possibly being TRBD1 (5 bases). This CDR3 is built from 13 residues. Deletions cut 5 bases from V and 12 bases from J, with 19 bases between. The germline gives CDR1 SGHVS, CDR2 FQNEAQ. The CDR3 nucleotides read TGTGCCAGCAGCCTACACATTGGGGACTCAACTTTCTTT. This codes for CASSLHIGDSTFF.

The chain has TRBV30 and TRBJ1-1; 11 bases fit TRBD1. Germline loops: CDR1 GTSNPN, CDR2 SVGIG (reference sequence). CDR3 size: 16 residues. The V and J ends lost 3 bases and 3 bases, in that order; junction bases with no gene match: 9. CDR3 nucleotide sequence: TGTGCCTGGAGGAGGGGCCGGGACAGGGGGGACACTGAAGCTTTCTTT. Translating it yields CAWRRGRDRGDTEAFF. The whole variable domain, filled in from reference TRBV30 and TRBJ1-1, reads SQTIHQWPATLVQPVGSPLSLECTVEGTSNPNLYWYRQAAGRGLQLLFYSVGIGQISSEVPQNLSASRPQDRQFILSSKKLLLSDSGFYLCAWRRGRDRGDTEAFFGQGTRLTVV.

This sequence joins TRBV25-1 and TRBJ2-7; D unresolved. The V gene lost 7 bases and the J gene lost 6 bases, with 22 bases spanning the gap. CDR3 length equals 15 residues. Germline lookup yields CDR1 MGHDK and CDR2 SYGVNS. CDR3 nucleotide sequence: TGTGCCAGCACTAAACCTTCCCCGGCTAGTAGCGAGCAGTACTTC. Protein: CASTKPSPASSEQYF.

The chain combines TRBV9 with TRBJ2-7; D might be TRBD2 (5 bases). Germline V gene data show CDR1 as SGDLS and CDR2 as YYNGEE. This CDR3 has 15 residues. The V and J ends lost 0 bases and 1 base respectively, with 11 bases between them. CDR3 residues: CASSVGGSVSYEQYF. As DNA, the CDR3 is TGTGCCAGCAGCGTAGGGGGTAGCGTATCCTACGAGCAGTACTTC.

V usage is TRBV28 and J usage is TRBJ1-4; tentatively, D is TRBD1 (5 bases). Germline assignment: CDR1 MDHEN and CDR2 SYDVKM. V gave up 4 bases and J gave up 7 bases, with 16 bases separating them. The CDR3 runs to 15 residues. The CDR3 is CASSSPDGALEKLFF. CDR3 DNA: TGTGCCAGCAGTTCCCCGGATGGGGCCCTTGAAAAACTGTTTTTT.

The gene calls are TRBV7-6 and TRBJ1-2; 7 bases agree with TRBD1. This CDR3 is 16 amino acids long. The germline V gene has CDR1 SGHVS and CDR2 FNYEAQ. Germline trimming cut 2 bases from V and 10 bases from J; bases unmatched to any gene: 16. This CDR3 is CASSLQAGGIVGDYTF. CDR3 DNA: TGTGCCAGCAGCTTACAAGCAGGGGGTATAGTGGGAGACTACACCTTC.

V and J are TRBV19 and TRBJ2-3; unclear D gene. The CDR3 sequence is 18 residues long. Germline V gene lookup returns CDR1 LNHDA and CDR2 SQIVND (reference sequence). V shed 8 bases and J shed 3 bases, with 27 bases lying between them. DNA of the CDR3: TGTGCCAGTTTAAGTCAGAGGTCATATCTTGTCGGGACAGATACGCAGTATTTT. It specifies CASLSQRSYLVGTDTQYF. The variable domain in full, with the rest retrieved from reference TRBV19 and TRBJ2-3, is DGGITQSPKYLFRKEGQNVTLSCEQNLNHDAMYWYRQDPGQGLRLIYYSQIVNDFQKGDIAEGYSVSREKKESFPLTVTSAQKNPTAFYLCASLSQRSYLVGTDTQYFGPGTRLTVL.